Given below is one TCR beta chain in context. The sample is drawn from a study of blood T cell repertoires in COVID-19. Assay: immunoSEQ multiplex PCR; the TCRdb copy retains only in-frame clones and omits some. The profile shows some 80,000 clones, 78% of them singletons. CDR3 length equals 17 residues. In germline, CDR1 is SGHAT, CDR2 FQNNGV. J was trimmed by 5 bases and V by 5 bases; bases with no gene match: 14. The chain has TRBV11-2 and TRBJ2-5; 10 bases map to TRBD2. The sequenced sample was peripheral blood. This receptor was obtained from a human donor in a cohort sampled during active COVID-19. CDR3 bases: TGTGCCAGCAGCCCCAACGAGCGGGGGGGCCGGGTTGAGACCCAGTACTTC. Its translation is CASSPNERGGRVETQYF.